The TCR beta chain described here comes from a study of blood T cell repertoires in COVID-19. This clone was recorded only once. Per the original methods: Estimated nucleated cell counts came from reference gene primer amplification. Data came from immunoSEQ multiplex PCR; TCRdb stores just in-frame clones and leaves some out. V, J and clone size reflect that table, while D and trimming were determined from the DNA. The repertoire includes 150,000 to 200,000 clones, 75% to 85% of them detected once, and about 17% sits in the top ten. This study enrolled people aged about 18 to 95 from roughly 24 US geographic areas. Cohort assignment relied on participant-reported clinical history. The CDR3 sequence is 15 residues long. In germline, CDR1 is SGHRS, CDR2 YFSETQ. V shed 3 bases and J 5 bases; nucleotides not matched to a gene: 5.

This receptor was identified in a woman between 50 and 59 years old with acute COVID-19. The J gene is TRBJ2-3, the V gene TRBV5-1, with 11 bases fitting TRBD1. Sequenced sample: PBMCs or T cells enriched from blood (not recorded which). The CDR3 region has the DNA TGCGCCAGCAGCTCCACGGGACAGGGGGGAGATACGCAGTATTTT. Translation: CASSSTGQGGDTQYF.